The sequence of this T cell receptor (beta chain) was determined in a study of shared clonotypes between healthy human individuals (dated by TCRdb to 2020 to 2022). Regarding the study in general: The cohort comprised a couple of women and a few men aged 18 to 49 years. For each donor, CD4 naive and CD4 memory were each run on three plates, CD8 naive on two plates, and CD8 memory on one plate. To estimate repertoire size and how much clonotypes are shared between individuals, the study performed deep sequencing of blood TCR repertoires from five healthy adults. To increase sequencing depth and limit assay-specific biases, different laboratories used diverse techniques to prepare libraries and sequence TCR repertoires. Per donor, leukapheresis produced somewhere between about 0.9 and 9.5 billion PBMCs.

Using the deep immunoSEQ assay, multiplex PCR amplified TCR CDR3 regions from genomic DNA. For each cell subset, the extracted genomic DNA was distributed evenly across all wells of several immunoSEQ 96-well plates, and each plate served as one replicate. For sorted subsets, each replicate PCR was loaded with around 220 ng genomic DNA, equivalent to approximately 27,000 T cell genomes. Purified libraries were quantified with a Qubit 3.0 fluorometer, sized on a Bioanalyzer 2100, and re-quantified with the KAPA Library Quantification kit. Each immunoSEQ 96-well plate was sequenced on its own single-read 150-cycle Illumina NextSeq 550 flow cell. In the authors' own workflow: Because only junctional sequences without quality scores were contained in the immunoSEQ output, filtering matching that applied to full-length reads could not be performed. To assign V/J genes and CDR3, sequences were annotated using PyIR, a Python wrapper for IgBLAST v1.9, with IMGT germline references. Any read was removed if the V/J assignment was weak (E-value above 1e-6), the CDR3 was missing, or the read contained stop codons, out-of-frame junctions, or ambiguous translated residues. V3J clonotypes were defined as sequences sharing the same inferred V gene, J gene, and CDR3 amino acid sequence. Percentage overlap between repertoires was calculated by dividing the number of shared unique clonotypes by the size of the smaller repertoire. Richness of each repertoire was evaluated using RTK rarefaction, the Chao1 estimator, and Recon v2.1 estimates of unobserved clonotypes. OLGA was used to compute generation probabilities for all TCRbeta clonotypes that the gDNA method yielded from a handful of donors. The immuneACCESS repertoire file appears here via TCRdb, limited to in-frame rearrangements. These files lack a portion of the clones; in checked studies, under half of the deficit traces to unresolved V genes, and the cause of the others is not known. V and J calls plus clone size are reproduced from that table; the DNA served to infer D and trimming. The sample table lists over 800,000 clones, 85% to 95% of them with a count of one. 20% to 30% of the sample is in the top ten clones.

CDR1 and CDR2, per the germline V gene (reference sequence), are MNHEY and SMNVEV. The V end gives up 6 bases and the J end 4 bases, leaving 9 bases in the junction not matched to a gene. The CDR3, cysteine through phenylalanine, is 16 amino acids long. Solely the CDR3 DNA is kept, with 48 bases framed from the first base. For the CD8 naive samples, CD45RO-negative cells were positively selected for CCR7, yielding a CD45RA+CCR7+ population from which TemRA cells were excluded. The donors were healthy, HIV-negative adults who had no recently reported acute infections or vaccinations. Every donor was a Caucasian adult residing in Nashville, Tennessee, USA. After blood collection by leukapheresis, PBMCs were isolated using Ficoll-Histopaque density gradient centrifugation and then cryopreserved in the vapor phase of liquid nitrogen. Analytical flow cytometry was used to check the purity and quantity of each magnetically sorted T cell population. From each sorted fraction, genomic DNA was isolated and quantified by UV absorbance on a Nanodrop 2000c.

Of note for this clone: It lacks a known antigen. Per-base qualities were not stored, and no clone one base away is much larger.

Broad study findings and their caveats: Clonotypes shared by all four sorted-subset donors showed higher generation probabilities than non-shared clonotypes. When a handful of donors were compared, the shared fraction of clonotypes was around 4.6% for naive CD4, roughly 3.4% for naive CD8, about 2.5% for memory CD4, and 0.3% to 0.5% for memory CD8. Even with the large sequencing depth, rarefaction of the sorted-subset datasets indicated that sequencing was incomplete. Sampling was restricted to blood, and TCR repertoires in tissues likely differ from the TCR repertoires found in blood. Pairwise subsampling led to the expectation that sequencing depth would affect the degree of clonotype sharing among donors. Larger estimated clonotype richness was generally found for naive subsets than for memory subsets. Because the study included a small number of donors, the genetic and exposure-history diversity represented was limited.

The sequence is built from TRBV27 and TRBJ2-1; a stretch of 10 junction bases matches TRBD2. The TCR was taken from a man aged 30 to 45 in good health. Sequenced sample: naive CD8+ T cells sorted from blood. The label giving this sample's cell subset or site can be read as: CD45RA+CCR7+. The DNA sequence reads TGTGCCAGCAGACCTATCGGGACTAGCGCTTACAATGAGCAGTTCTTC. Its translation reads: CASRPIGTSAYNEQFF.